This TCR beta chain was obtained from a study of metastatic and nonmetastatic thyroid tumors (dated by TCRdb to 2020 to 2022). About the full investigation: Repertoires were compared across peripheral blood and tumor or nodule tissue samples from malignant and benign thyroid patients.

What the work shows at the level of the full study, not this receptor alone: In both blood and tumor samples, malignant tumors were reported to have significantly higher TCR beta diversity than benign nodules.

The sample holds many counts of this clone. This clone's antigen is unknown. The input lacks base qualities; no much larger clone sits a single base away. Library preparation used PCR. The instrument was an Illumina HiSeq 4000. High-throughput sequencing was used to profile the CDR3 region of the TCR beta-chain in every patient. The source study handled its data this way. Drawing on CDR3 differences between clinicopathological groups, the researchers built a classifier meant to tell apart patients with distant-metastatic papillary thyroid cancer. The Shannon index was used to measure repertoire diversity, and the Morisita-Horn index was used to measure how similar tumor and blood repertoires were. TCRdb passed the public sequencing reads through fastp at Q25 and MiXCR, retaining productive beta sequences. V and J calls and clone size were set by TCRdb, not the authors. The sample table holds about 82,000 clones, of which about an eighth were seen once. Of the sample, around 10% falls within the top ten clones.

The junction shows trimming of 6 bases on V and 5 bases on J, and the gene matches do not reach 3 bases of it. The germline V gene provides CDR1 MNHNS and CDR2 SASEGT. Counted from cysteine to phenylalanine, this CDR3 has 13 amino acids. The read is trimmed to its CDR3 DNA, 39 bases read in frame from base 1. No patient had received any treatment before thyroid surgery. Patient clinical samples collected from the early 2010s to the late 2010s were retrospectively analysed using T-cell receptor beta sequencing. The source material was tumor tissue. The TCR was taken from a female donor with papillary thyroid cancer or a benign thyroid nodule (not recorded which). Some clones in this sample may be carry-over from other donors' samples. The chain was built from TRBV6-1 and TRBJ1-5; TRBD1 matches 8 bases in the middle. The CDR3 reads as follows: CASSDRGDQPQHF. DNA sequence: TGTGCCAGCAGCGACAGGGGAGATCAGCCCCAGCATTTT.